This T cell receptor beta chain is drawn from a study of blood T cell repertoires in COVID-19. Study in general: Donors in the United States, Italy and Spain gave samples during acute or convalescent COVID-19. PBMCs, B-cell-depleted T cells, or T cells were the source of the cDNA or gDNA that made up the material.

This CDR3 comprises 17 residues. Germline V gives CDR1 SGDLS, CDR2 YYNGEE. The J segment lost 0 bases and the V segment lost 4 bases, leaving 11 bases of the junction unmatched. Per the study methods: Amplified reference gene primers provided the basis for estimating nucleated cell counts. Data came from immunoSEQ multiplex PCR; TCRdb stores just in-frame clones and leaves some out. Clonal size and the V and J genes are those of that table, whereas D and trimming came from the DNA. The sample holds 60,000 to 90,000 clones, around 70% seen once. Sequencing was performed on peripheral blood. This sequence joins TRBV9 and TRBJ2-3; 7 bases map to TRBD1. The receptor was isolated from a man in his sixties with acute or convalescent COVID-19. The CDR3 is CASSQGQTTTSTDTQYF. The CDR3 DNA is TGTGCCAGCAGCCAGGGACAGACAACCACTAGCACAGATACGCAGTATTTT.